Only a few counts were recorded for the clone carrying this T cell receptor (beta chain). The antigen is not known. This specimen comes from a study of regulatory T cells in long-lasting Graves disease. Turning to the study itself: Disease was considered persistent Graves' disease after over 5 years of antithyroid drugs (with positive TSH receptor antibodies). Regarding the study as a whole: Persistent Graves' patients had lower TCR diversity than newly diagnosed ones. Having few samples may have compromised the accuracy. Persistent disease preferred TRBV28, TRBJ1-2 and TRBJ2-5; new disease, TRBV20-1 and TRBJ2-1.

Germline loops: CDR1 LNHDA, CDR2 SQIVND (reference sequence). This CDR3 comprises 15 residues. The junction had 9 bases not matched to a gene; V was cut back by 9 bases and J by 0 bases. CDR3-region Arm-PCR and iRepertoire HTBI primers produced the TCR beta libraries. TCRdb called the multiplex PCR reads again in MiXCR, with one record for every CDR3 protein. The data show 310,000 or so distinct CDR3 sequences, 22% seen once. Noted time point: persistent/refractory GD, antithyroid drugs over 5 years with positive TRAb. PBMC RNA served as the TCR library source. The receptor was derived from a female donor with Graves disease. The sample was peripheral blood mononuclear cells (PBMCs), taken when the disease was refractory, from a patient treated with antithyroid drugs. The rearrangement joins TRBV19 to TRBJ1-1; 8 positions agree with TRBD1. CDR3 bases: TGTGCCAGCCGTGGGGGACAGGTAATGAACACTGAAGCTTTCTTT. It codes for CASRGGQVMNTEAFF.